Below are 24 T cell receptor beta chains sequenced from a single sample in a study of shared clonotypes between healthy human individuals. Profiling relied on immunoSEQ multiplex PCR, and the TCRdb table lists in-frame clones only, not all of them. The sample consists of roughly 1,100,000 clones, around 76% of them appearing once. Specimen: memory CD4+ T cells sorted from blood. Specified subset: CD45RA-negative fraction. These receptors all stem from a man younger than 35 in good health.

This clone was seen once. The rearrangement uses TRBV11-2 and TRBJ2-7, with TRBD2 matching over 8 bases. Germline-derived CDR1 and CDR2 are SGHAT and FQNNGV. The trim removed 3 bases at V and 6 bases at J, leaving 7 bases unmatched. This CDR3 is built from 14 residues. The CDR3 region has the DNA TGTGCCAGCAGCTTCCTCGCGGGGGGCGTCGAGCAGTACTTC. This gives the protein CASSFLAGGVEQYF.

About this clone itself: A far larger clone is one nucleotide away, so this likely arose from a read error. Different DNA sequences within this sample yield the same CDR3. This rearrangement joins TRBV30 to TRBJ1-2; D might be TRBD1 (6 bases). The CDR3 has 14 amino acids. Trimming left V 0 bases short and J 2 bases short, with 10 bases between. The germline gives CDR1 GTSNPN, CDR2 SVGIG (reference sequence). CDR3 sequence: CAWSVTGGNYGYTF. CDR3 nucleotide sequence: TGTGCCTGGAGTGTAACGGGGGGCAACTATGGCTACACCTTC.

The chain has TRBV6-6 and TRBJ1-6, with D unclear. CDR1 is MNHNY and CDR2 is SVGAGI in the germline V gene (reference sequence). The CDR3 is made up of 14 amino acids. Trimming pared 4 bases from V and 7 bases from J, leaving 11 bases between. In nucleotides, the CDR3 is TGTGCCAGCAGTTGGCGGACGGCGAATTCACCCCTCCACTTT. Protein: CASSWRTANSPLHF.

The chain couples TRBV5-1 to TRBJ2-7, with TRBD1 matching over 7 bases. V shed 3 bases and J 7 bases; nucleotides not matched to a gene: 7. Germline assignment: CDR1 SGHRS and CDR2 YFSETQ. The CDR3 totals 13 residues. The CDR3, as DNA: TGCGCCAGCAGCTGGTACAGGGGCAGGGAGCAGTACTTC. It translates to CASSWYRGREQYF.

The chain combines TRBV5-6 with TRBJ1-5; 9 nucleotides agree with TRBD1. CDR3 length: 16 residues. V trimming: 4 bases; J trimming: 1 base; junction bases outside the gene matches: 6. Germline V gene data show CDR1 as SGHDT and CDR2 as YYEEEE. CDR3 amino acids: CASSGGTGLSNQPQHF. The CDR3 DNA follows: TGTGCCAGCAGCGGCGGGACAGGGTTGAGCAATCAGCCCCAGCATTTT.

Only a few counts were recorded for this clone. The CDR3 nucleotides are TGCGCCAGCAGACACGAGACAGGGGCGCGTCAGCCCCAGCATTTT. Encoded protein: CASRHETGARQPQHF. The chain uses TRBV4-1 and TRBJ1-5; 8 bases are a match to TRBD1. CDR3 size: 15 residues. V lost 6 bases, J lost 6 bases, and 10 bases stayed unmatched. Germline lookup yields CDR1 MGHRA and CDR2 YSYEKL.

Comment on this clone: Being one base from a much bigger clone, this may be a read error. CDR3 residues: CASSSRDRAYEQYF. CDR3 coding DNA: TGTGCCAGCAGCTCCCGGGACAGGGCCTACGAGCAGTACTTC. This sequence joins TRBV7-6 and TRBJ2-7; 9 bases are a match to TRBD1. J gave up 2 bases and V 4 bases, and 3 bases lay outside the gene matches. The germline gives CDR1 SGHVS, CDR2 FNYEAQ. CDR3 length: 14 amino acids.

Concerning this clone: A read error may be the cause here, since a much bigger clone is one base away. In the same sample, other DNA sequences code for this CDR3. This chain links TRBV25-1 with TRBJ2-7, with D perhaps matching TRBD1 or TRBD2 (5 bases each). CDR3 length: 15 residues. CDR1 and CDR2 (germline): MGHDK, SYGVNS. CDR3 nucleotide sequence: TGCGCCAGCAGTGCCTATACCGGGACCGTCCACGAGCAGTACTTC. Translation gives CASSAYTGTVHEQYF.

This chain joins TRBV2 and TRBJ1-1; TRBD1 is a possible D gene (5 bases). Trimming stripped 2 bases from V and 3 bases from J, with 10 bases between. This CDR3 has 14 residues. Germline V CDR1 and CDR2: SNHLY, FYNNEI. DNA for the CDR3: TGTGCCAGCAGTGAAACCGGGGGTGACACTGAAGCTTTCTTT. It is translated as CASSETGGDTEAFF.

The genes are TRBV5-1 and TRBJ2-7, with D possibly matching TRBD2 (5 bases). Trimming removed 4 bases at V and 3 bases at J, with 14 bases between. Germline assignment: CDR1 SGHRS and CDR2 YFSETQ. The CDR3 totals 14 residues. The CDR3 protein is CASSTGLTFYEQYF. CDR3 nucleotide sequence: TGCGCCAGCAGCACTGGACTCACCTTCTACGAGCAGTACTTC.

The chain has TRBV19 and TRBJ1-2; a possible D gene is TRBD1 (5 bases). V lost 7 bases and J 5 bases, leaving 8 bases between the germline ends. CDR1 and CDR2 (germline): LNHDA, SQIVND (reference sequence). The CDR3 totals 11 residues. The CDR3 loop reads CASTDSYGYTF. The DNA for the CDR3 is TGTGCCAGTACCGACAGTTATGGCTACACCTTC.

The chain couples TRBV6-1 to TRBJ1-2; possibly TRBD1 for D (6 bases). Per the germline V gene, CDR1 is MNHNS and CDR2 is SASEGT. The CDR3 is 15 residues long. Trimming removed 4 bases from V and 4 bases from J, with 16 bases in between. This CDR3 reads CASSVTTGKGYGYTF. In DNA, the CDR3 is TGTGCCAGCAGTGTTACCACAGGGAAGGGCTATGGCTACACCTTC.

In this sample, this clone turned up a few times. V is TRBV6-5 and J is TRBJ1-2; TRBD1 might be the D (6 bases). Germline-derived CDR1 and CDR2 are MNHEY and SVGAGI. Trimming stripped 3 bases from V and 8 bases from J, with 16 bases between. The CDR3 spans 14 residues. CDR3 protein: CASSYGTTFSGYTF. CDR3 DNA: TGTGCCAGCAGTTATGGGACAACTTTCTCCGGCTACACCTTC.

This clone came up many times. V is TRBV7-2 and J is TRBJ2-7, with D perhaps TRBD1 (5 bases). CDR1 is SGHTA, CDR2 FQGNSA, per germline. V was trimmed by 1 base and J by 9 bases, leaving 13 bases between them. CDR3 length: 13 residues. CDR3 coding DNA: TGTGCCAGCAGCTTAGAGGGGCGGCAGTGGCAGTACTTC. It encodes CASSLEGRQWQYF.

This clone occurred a few times. This chain connects TRBV10-3 to TRBJ2-1; 7 bases match TRBD2. Trimming cost V 8 bases and J 3 bases; bases outside gene matches: 7. The germline V gene has CDR1 ENHRY and CDR2 SYGVKD. CDR3 length equals 14 residues. CDR3: CAISGGRFYNEQFF. The CDR3 coding sequence is TGTGCCATCTCGGGAGGACGATTCTACAATGAGCAGTTCTTC.

This chain connects TRBV2 to TRBJ2-2; D is ambiguous. The CDR3 runs 15 residues. Germline loops: CDR1 SNHLY, CDR2 FYNNEI. The ends were cut back, 6 bases at V and 0 bases at J, with 11 bases in the middle. CDR3 loop: CASSPDWPNTGELFF. CDR3 DNA sequence: TGTGCCAGCAGCCCCGACTGGCCGAACACCGGGGAGCTGTTTTTT.

The rearrangement uses TRBV14 and TRBJ1-2; D may be TRBD1 (6 bases). The CDR3 length is 17 residues. V was cut by 1 base and J by 4 bases, with 19 bases left in between. Germline CDR1 is SGHDN and CDR2 is FVKESK. This CDR3 reads CASSQVRGSPPFYGYTF. CDR3 sequence (DNA): TGTGCCAGCAGCCAAGTTAGGGGGAGTCCTCCCTTCTATGGCTACACCTTC.

A word on this clone: Other nucleotide sequences in the sample specify the same CDR3. The V call is TRBV5-1, the J call TRBJ2-5; D call uncertain. The germline V gene has CDR1 SGHRS and CDR2 YFSETQ. V was shortened by 0 bases and J by 0 bases, with 3 bases between the two germline ends. CDR3 length: 13 amino acids. CDR3 sequence: CASSLANQETQYF. The CDR3 coding sequence is TGCGCCAGCAGCTTGGCAAACCAAGAGACCCAGTACTTC.

This clone was seen just once. The chain combines TRBV7-8 with TRBJ2-7; 13 bases align to TRBD2. CDR1 SGHVS and CDR2 FQNEAQ come from the germline V gene. The CDR3 contains 18 residues. Germline trimming cut 5 bases from V and 2 bases from J; bases unmatched to any gene: 12. The CDR3 coding sequence is TGTGCCAGCAGCCCTAGACTAGCGGGGGGCCGAGAAACCTACGAGCAGTACTTC. This gives the protein CASSPRLAGGRETYEQYF.

The chain couples TRBV5-8 to TRBJ1-5; tentatively, D is TRBD1 (5 bases). The CDR3 covers 17 residues. CDR1 is SGHTS and CDR2 is YDEGEE in the germline V gene. Deletions cut 4 bases from V and 0 bases from J, with 17 bases between. The CDR3 DNA is TGTGCCAGCAGCCAATGGGGTCGGGGGGATAGCAATCAGCCCCAGCATTTT. Translation gives CASSQWGRGDSNQPQHF.

This clone was counted a few times. V gene TRBV4-3 combines with J gene TRBJ2-7; D not certain. Germline CDR1 is LGHNA and CDR2 is YSLEER. The CDR3 spans 15 residues. The V end was cut by 3 bases, the J end by 1 base, with 13 bases between. CDR3: CASSQGTSNSYEQYF. The CDR3 DNA reads TGCGCCAGCAGCCAGGGAACATCCAATTCCTACGAGCAGTACTTC.

This rearrangement joins TRBV14 to TRBJ2-1; TRBD2 is a possible D gene (6 bases). This CDR3 contains 16 residues. V was shortened by 1 base and J by 6 bases, with 16 bases between the two germline ends. Germline lookup yields CDR1 SGHDN and CDR2 FVKESK. CDR3 loop: CASSQGRKTTSNEQFF. CDR3 DNA: TGTGCCAGCAGCCAAGGCCGGAAAACGACTAGCAATGAGCAGTTCTTC.

The chain has TRBV11-3 and TRBJ2-2; 11 positions match TRBD2. J was trimmed by 6 bases and V by 1 base; bases with no gene match: 7. CDR3 length: 17 amino acids. Germline CDR1 and CDR2: SGHNT and YENEEA. The CDR3 spells CASSLAIAGGPSGELFF. CDR3 bases: TGTGCCAGCAGCTTAGCCATAGCGGGAGGGCCCTCCGGGGAGCTGTTTTTT.

V is TRBV2 and J is TRBJ2-7; 8 bases fit TRBD2. Per the germline V gene, CDR1 is SNHLY and CDR2 is FYNNEI. The CDR3 runs 16 residues. Trimming cost V 4 bases and J 6 bases; bases outside gene matches: 14. The CDR3 region is CASSGGTRMTVIEQYF. CDR3 sequence (DNA): TGTGCCAGCAGTGGCGGGACTAGAATGACGGTGATCGAGCAGTACTTC.